This TCR beta chain was recovered during a study of molecular identifiers for immune sequencing clone quantification. Trimming pared 6 bases from V and 6 bases from J, leaving 12 bases between. The CDR3 totals 12 residues. Per the germline V gene, CDR1 is MNHEY and CDR2 is SMNVEV (reference sequence). Library preparation followed earlier protocols using designated TCR primers. TCRdb called the PCR reads again in MiXCR, with one record for every CDR3 protein. The repertoire has 300,000 to 400,000 distinct CDR3 sequences, 20% to 25% of them found once; the top ten carry approximately 0.8%. Whole-study results and caveats: Even with roughly 1 million naive cells present, spiked Jurkat TCR RNA from one cell was reportedly detectable. Beyond 20 RNA copies, clones held over 99% of effector molecules, compared with under 1% in naive cells.

Concerning this clonotype itself: Its antigen is unknown.

Sorting captured naive CD8 T cells as CD8+CD4-CCR7+CD45RA+. This sequence originates from a human donor in good health. Some libraries in this study had Jurkat cell RNA spiked in. Sequences were obtained from naive CD8+ T cells from blood, with Jurkat cell RNA spiked in. Subset specified: FACS-sorted CD8+CD4-CCR7+CD45RA+ naive T cells. The chain combines TRBV27 with TRBJ2-7; the D is unclear. The CDR3 spells CASSHPNLEQYF. CDR3 in DNA: TGTGCCAGCAGCCACCCCAACCTCGAGCAGTACTTC.